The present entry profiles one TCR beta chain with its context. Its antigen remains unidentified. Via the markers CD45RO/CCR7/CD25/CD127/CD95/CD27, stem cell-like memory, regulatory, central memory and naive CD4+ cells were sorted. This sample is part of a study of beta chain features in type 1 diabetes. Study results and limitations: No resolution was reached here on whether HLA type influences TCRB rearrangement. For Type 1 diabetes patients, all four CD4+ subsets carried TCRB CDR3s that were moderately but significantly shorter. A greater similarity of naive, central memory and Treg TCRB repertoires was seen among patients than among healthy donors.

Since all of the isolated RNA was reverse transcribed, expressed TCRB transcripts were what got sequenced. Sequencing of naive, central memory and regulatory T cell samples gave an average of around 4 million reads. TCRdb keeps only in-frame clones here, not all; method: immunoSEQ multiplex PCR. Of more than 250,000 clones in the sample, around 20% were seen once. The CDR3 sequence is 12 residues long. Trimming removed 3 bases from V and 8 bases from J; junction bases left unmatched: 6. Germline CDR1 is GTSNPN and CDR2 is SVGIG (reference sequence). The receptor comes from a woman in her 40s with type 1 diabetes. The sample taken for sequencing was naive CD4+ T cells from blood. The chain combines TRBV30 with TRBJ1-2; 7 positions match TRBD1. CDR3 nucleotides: TGTGCCTGGAGCCCGACAGGGAGAGGCTACACCTTC. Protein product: CAWSPTGRGYTF.